This T cell receptor beta chain was identified during a study of memory CD8 T cells in hepatitis C reinfection. Overall study: Two donors cleared primary HCV but became chronic after reinfection. Late/post reinfection sampling occurred 12 to 24 weeks after detected reinfection. HCV reinfection: RNA-positive following two negative tests at least 60 days apart.

The time point was: late/post reinfection, 12 to 24 weeks after detection. No in vitro expansion preceded TCR sequencing of the sorted cells. Total naive CD8 T cells were sorted as viable CD3+ CD8+ CD45RO- cells from two donors. Generated by immunoSEQ multiplex PCR, the TCRdb table keeps only in-frame clones and is missing some. The table lists about 46,000 clones, approximately 92% of them singletons. The V and J ends lost 7 bases and 3 bases respectively, with 12 bases between them. CDR3 size: 13 residues. From germline, CDR1 is MDHEN and CDR2 SYDVKM. The TCR sequence derives from a man between 18 and 29 years old with hepatitis C virus infection. The V gene is TRBV28, the J gene TRBJ1-1; D is unclear. The specimen was naive CD8+ T cells sorted from blood. The CDR3 loop reads CASTTHGDTEAFF. Here the CDR3 DNA reads TGTGCCAGCACCACCCACGGGGACACTGAAGCTTTCTTT.